The clone carrying this TCR beta chain was observed a single time. The source of the sample is a study of blood T cell repertoires in COVID-19. In the original analysis: From reference gene primer amplification, estimates of nucleated cell counts were derived. Data came from immunoSEQ multiplex PCR; TCRdb stores just in-frame clones and leaves some out. V, J and clone size are those of that table, while D and trimming were read from the DNA. This sample has 150,000 to 200,000 clones, with around 89% found just once. This TCR derives from a woman younger than 35 who had recovered from COVID-19. The sequenced sample was PBMCs or T cells enriched from blood (not recorded which).

In DNA form, the CDR3 reads TGTGCCAGCAGTTACTGGTTTGCGGGAAGCACAGATACGCAGTATTTT. Translation: CASSYWFAGSTDTQYF. The chain has TRBV6-2 or TRBV6-3 and TRBJ2-3, with D possibly matching TRBD2 (6 bases). CDR3 length: 16 amino acids. CDR1 and CDR2 from the germline V gene are MNHEY and SVGEGT. V was clipped by 1 base and J by 0 bases, with 11 bases between them.